This entry lists 28 T cell receptor beta chains sequenced from one sample in a study of beta chain features in type 1 diabetes. Expressed TCRB transcripts were sequenced because the isolated RNA had all been reverse transcribed beforehand. Clones were sequenced by immunoSEQ multiplex PCR, and TCRdb holds only the in-frame ones, with some missing. The table lists 600,000 to 700,000 clones, around 11% of them singletons. The antigens these receptors bind are not known. Overall study findings and caveats: Shorter TCRB CDR3s, moderately but significantly so, were found in Type 1 diabetes patients in all four CD4+ subsets.

The specimen sequenced was naive CD4+ T cells from blood. The receptors shown here come from a young man with type 1 diabetes.

Written as DNA, the CDR3 is TGTGCCAGCAGCCCGGGACACAAGGTCCACGAGCAGTACTTC. This sequence encodes CASSPGHKVHEQYF. V usage is TRBV4-2 and J usage is TRBJ2-7; maybe TRBD1 (6 bases). The CDR3 contains 14 residues. Germline-derived CDR1 and CDR2 are LGHNA and YNFKEQ. Trimming took off 4 bases at V and 5 bases at J, with 15 bases between the two ends.

The chain employs TRBV28 and TRBJ1-2, with D tentatively TRBD1 (6 bases). Between the trimmed V and J ends, which lost 6 bases and 0 bases, there was a span of 14 bases. The CDR3 length is 15 residues. Germline V gene data show CDR1 as MDHEN and CDR2 as SYDVKM. CDR3 protein: CASSFTDRPNYGYTF. Here the CDR3 DNA reads TGTGCCAGCAGCTTTACTGACAGGCCTAACTATGGCTACACCTTC.

J is TRBJ2-3 and V is TRBV5-4, with 8 nucleotides matching TRBD2. Germline values: CDR1 SGHNT, CDR2 YYREEE (reference sequence). The J segment lost 1 base and the V segment lost 2 bases, leaving 0 bases of the junction unmatched. The CDR3 is made up of 14 amino acids. The DNA for the CDR3 is TGTGCCAGCAGCTTCGGGGGGGGCACAGATACGCAGTATTTT. This translates into CASSFGGGTDTQYF.

The V call is TRBV7-2, the J call TRBJ1-3; 7 bases map to TRBD1. The CDR3 loop spans 16 amino acids. V was pared by 5 bases and J by 0 bases, with 7 bases of the junction left unmatched. Germline CDR1 SGHTA, CDR2 FQGNSA. CDR3 DNA: TGTGCCAGCAGCCCCAGAGGACAGGCCTCTGGAAACACCATATATTTT. Translation: CASSPRGQASGNTIYF.

The J gene is TRBJ1-2, the V gene TRBV6-5; D not certain. The germline CDR1 and CDR2 sequences are MNHEY and SVGAGI. V lost 7 bases, J lost 0 bases, and 9 bases lay in between. The CDR3 sequence is 13 residues long. CDR3 nucleotides: TGTGCCAGCACCCCCCAGGCTAACTATGGCTACACCTTC. Amino acid sequence: CASTPQANYGYTF.

This sequence joins TRBV5-1 and TRBJ2-5; a possible D gene is TRBD1 (6 bases). V was shortened by 3 bases and J by 5 bases, with 11 bases between the two germline ends. This CDR3 comprises 13 residues. Germline CDR1 reads SGHRS; CDR2 reads YFSETQ. The CDR3 protein is CASSSGVGETQYF. CDR3 nucleotides: TGCGCCAGCAGCTCAGGGGTGGGGGAGACCCAGTACTTC.

The chain couples TRBV7-2 to TRBJ1-5; a weak D match, TRBD1 (6 bases). Trimming took off 0 bases at V and 11 bases at J, with 17 bases between the two ends. Germline lookup yields CDR1 SGHTA and CDR2 FQGNSA. The CDR3 is made up of 15 amino acids. The CDR3 protein is CASSLAQGTPWTQHF. The CDR3 nucleotides read TGTGCCAGCAGCTTAGCGCAGGGGACCCCTTGGACCCAGCATTTT.

J is TRBJ2-3 and V is TRBV7-8; 7 bases map to TRBD2. CDR3 size: 12 residues. The junction had 3 bases not matched to a gene; V was cut back by 8 bases and J by 4 bases. The germline CDR1 and CDR2 sequences are SGHVS and FQNEAQ. CDR3 protein: CASGLAADTQYF. CDR3 coding DNA: TGTGCCAGCGGGCTAGCGGCAGATACGCAGTATTTT. Using reference TRBV7-8 and TRBJ2-3 for the parts outside the CDR3, the full variable domain is GAGVSQSPRYKVAKRGQDVALRCDPISGHVSLFWYQQALGQGPEFLTYFQNEAQLDKSGLPSDRFFAERPEGSVSTLKIQRTQQEDSAVYLCASGLAADTQYFGPGTRLTVL.

This clone was seen a few times. CDR3 coding DNA: TGTGCCAGCAGTTACTCGGAAGCGGGGGGAACAGATACGCAGTATTTT. Its translation: CASSYSEAGGTDTQYF. The chain recombines TRBV6-5 with TRBJ2-3; 9 nucleotides line up with TRBD2. V dropped 0 bases and J dropped 3; count of bases not matched to a gene: 4. Per the germline V gene, CDR1 is MNHEY and CDR2 is SVGAGI. The CDR3 totals 16 residues.

The V call is TRBV4-3, the J call TRBJ1-6; maybe TRBD1 (6 bases). CDR1 is LGHNA, CDR2 YSLEER, per germline. Trimming pared 0 bases from V and 10 bases from J, leaving 13 bases between. The CDR3 is 15 amino acids. Written as DNA, the CDR3 is TGCGCCAGCAGCCAAGATTACAGGGACTCGTCACCCCTCCACTTT. It yields the protein CASSQDYRDSSPLHF.

This clone was found a few times. The rearrangement uses TRBV11-2 and TRBJ1-1, with D perhaps TRBD1 (5 bases). V was shortened by 7 bases and J by 4 bases, with 16 bases between the two germline ends. The CDR3 sequence is 14 residues long. Germline-derived CDR1 and CDR2 are SGHAT and FQNNGV. In nucleotides, the CDR3 is TGTGCCAGCACCGATCTGTGGGGCGTCACTGAAGCTTTCTTT. It yields the protein CASTDLWGVTEAFF.

The chain is built from TRBV6-6 and TRBJ1-5; TRBD1 matches 8 bases. Germline V gene lookup returns CDR1 MNHNY and CDR2 SVGAGI (reference sequence). V lost 3 bases to trimming and J lost 3 bases; unmatched junction nucleotides: 4. CDR3 size: 15 residues. CDR3 nucleotide sequence: TGTGCCAGCAGTTATGGACAGGGCCCCAATCAGCCCCAGCATTTT. It specifies CASSYGQGPNQPQHF.

This clone has only a few counts. The chain uses TRBV11-2 and TRBJ2-1; 9 bases are shared with TRBD1. Germline assignment: CDR1 SGHAT and CDR2 FQNNGV. Unmatched junction bases numbered 5, after V lost 5 bases and J lost 3 bases. This CDR3 spans 15 amino acids. This chain's CDR3 is CASSPGQGSYNEQFF. The CDR3 DNA is TGTGCCAGCAGCCCAGGACAGGGGAGCTACAATGAGCAGTTCTTC.

The chain uses TRBV5-4 and TRBJ2-7, with D unresolved. This CDR3 spans 14 amino acids. CDR1 is SGHNT and CDR2 is YYREEE in the germline V gene (reference sequence). The V and J ends lost 5 bases and 4 bases respectively, with 16 bases between them. CDR3 in amino acids: CASRSKGRAYEQYF. CDR3 nucleotides: TGTGCCAGCAGGTCAAAGGGAAGGGCTTACGAGCAGTACTTC.

The table lists this clone with a few counts. V and J are TRBV4-3 and TRBJ2-3; no definite D call. This CDR3 contains 16 residues. Germline lookup yields CDR1 LGHNA and CDR2 YSLEER. V lost 2 bases, J lost 0 bases, and 12 bases lay in between. The CDR3 region is CASSQNGAASTDTQYF. CDR3 nucleotide sequence: TGCGCCAGCAGCCAAAACGGCGCAGCTAGCACAGATACGCAGTATTTT.

The chain combines TRBV29-1 with TRBJ2-3; 14 nucleotides line up with TRBD2. Germline V gene sequence: CDR1 SQVTM, CDR2 ANQGSEA. This CDR3 has 16 amino acids. The junction had 8 bases not matched to a gene; V was cut back by 7 bases and J by 2 bases. DNA for the CDR3: TGCAGCGGCAGGGGACTAGCGGGGGACATCACAGATACGCAGTATTTT. This gives the protein CSGRGLAGDITDTQYF.

The genes are TRBV19 and TRBJ2-7; 8 bases are shared with TRBD1. With 4 bases clipped from V and 2 bases from J, the junction kept 7 bases outside the gene matches. Germline V CDR1 and CDR2: LNHDA, SQIVND (reference sequence). The CDR3 has 15 residues. CDR3 DNA: TGTGCCAGTAGTACCTGGACAGGGACCCCCTACGAGCAGTACTTC. This sequence encodes CASSTWTGTPYEQYF.

This clone was counted a few times. The J gene is TRBJ2-1, the V gene TRBV28; maybe TRBD2 (6 bases). Germline lookup yields CDR1 MDHEN and CDR2 SYDVKM. This CDR3 region has 15 residues. The V end was cut by 8 bases, the J end by 7 bases, with 21 bases between. Written as DNA, the CDR3 is TGTGCCAGCCTGGGCACCCTGGATGGGGGGAATGAGCAGTTCTTC. It translates to CASLGTLDGGNEQFF.

V and J are TRBV30 and TRBJ1-4; unclear D gene. V lost 5 bases to trimming and J lost 4 bases, with 20 bases between them. Germline V lookup: CDR1 GTSNPN, CDR2 SVGIG (reference sequence). The CDR3 is made up of 16 amino acids. The CDR3 loop is CAWCRGPAGFNEKLFF. The CDR3 coding sequence is TGTGCCTGGTGTCGCGGACCTGCAGGATTTAATGAAAAACTGTTTTTT.

V gene TRBV28 combines with J gene TRBJ1-6; no firm D call. Germline values: CDR1 MDHEN, CDR2 SYDVKM. CDR3 length: 12 residues. Trimming shortened V by 10 bases and J by 7 bases, and 11 bases separated the two germline ends. CDR3 bases: TGTGCCATCCGGGCCACCAATTCACCCCTCCACTTT. Translating gives CAIRATNSPLHF.

The V gene is TRBV2, the J gene TRBJ2-1, with D unresolved. The CDR3 runs 12 residues. CDR1 and CDR2 (germline): SNHLY, FYNNEI. V was shortened by 5 bases and J by 15 bases, with 17 bases between the two germline ends. The chain's CDR3 is CASSRENLGWFF. CDR3 sequence (DNA): TGTGCCAGCAGTCGCGAAAACCTAGGGTGGTTCTTC.

This clone was found a few times. The genes are TRBV27 and TRBJ1-5; no firm D call. The germline V gene has CDR1 MNHEY and CDR2 SMNVEV (reference sequence). This CDR3 comprises 14 residues. V lost 2 bases and J lost 5, with 10 bases in between. The CDR3, as DNA: TGTGCCAGCAGTTTAGTTGCGCGAGATCAGCCCCAGCATTTT. This sequence encodes CASSLVARDQPQHF.

As for this clone: This specimen includes other DNA sequences encoding the same CDR3. J is TRBJ1-4 and V is TRBV5-1; unclear D gene. The CDR3 is 14 amino acids. Per germline, CDR1 SGHRS and CDR2 YFSETQ. V lost 0 bases and J lost 0, with 3 bases in between. The CDR3 nucleotides are TGCGCCAGCAGCTTGGGGACAACTAATGAAAAACTGTTTTTT. Amino acids: CASSLGTTNEKLFF. Full variable domain (missing parts from reference TRBV5-1 and TRBJ1-4): KAGVTQTPRYLIKTRGQQVTLSCSPISGHRSVSWYQQTPGQGLQFLFEYFSETQRNKGNFPGRFSGRQFSNSRSEMNVSTLELGDSALYLCASSLGTTNEKLFFGSGTQLSVL.

The V gene is TRBV7-2, the J gene TRBJ1-5; D gene ambiguous. The ends were cut back, 3 bases at V and 4 bases at J, with 7 bases in the middle. CDR1 SGHTA and CDR2 FQGNSA come from the germline V gene. This CDR3 is built from 13 residues. In nucleotides, the CDR3 is TGTGCCAGCAGCTTCCAATCAAATCAGCCCCAGCATTTT. It codes for CASSFQSNQPQHF.

The chain has TRBV9 and TRBJ1-6; no definite D call. The CDR3 spans 13 residues. Germline lookup yields CDR1 SGDLS and CDR2 YYNGEE. The V end lost 1 base, the J end lost 7 bases, and 6 bases lay between the germline ends. This CDR3 reads CASSVLSNSPLHF. Here the CDR3 DNA reads TGTGCCAGCAGCGTACTATCGAATTCACCCCTCCACTTT.

The chain couples TRBV7-9 to TRBJ1-4, with 8 bases lining up with TRBD1. Germline-derived CDR1 and CDR2 are SEHNR and FQNEAQ (reference sequence). J was trimmed by 8 bases and V by 5 bases; bases with no gene match: 4. The CDR3 contains 13 residues. CDR3 loop: CASSRTGKEKLFF. The DNA of the CDR3 is TGTGCCAGCAGCCGGACAGGGAAGGAAAAACTGTTTTTT.

This clone came up a few times. The V call is TRBV7-2, the J call TRBJ2-3, with a weak D call TRBD1 (5 bases). Per the germline V gene, CDR1 is SGHTA and CDR2 is FQGNSA. V lost 4 bases and J lost 5, with 10 bases in between. CDR3 length: 13 residues. CDR3 sequence (DNA): TGTGCCAGCAGCTCGTCAAGGGGAGATACGCAGTATTTT. It yields the protein CASSSSRGDTQYF.

The chain couples TRBV7-8 to TRBJ2-5; tentative D call: TRBD2 (6 bases). This CDR3 has 15 amino acids. CDR1 SGHVS and CDR2 FQNEAQ come from the germline V gene. Deletions cut 0 bases from V and 1 base from J, with 9 bases between. The CDR3 DNA is TGTGCCAGCAGCTTAGCGGCTAGCGTCCAAGAGACCCAGTACTTC. This sequence encodes CASSLAASVQETQYF.